This is a list of T cell receptor beta chains from one sample in a study of blood T cell repertoires in COVID-19. Using immunoSEQ multiplex PCR, the repertoire was profiled, and TCRdb retains in-frame clones only, with some absent. The sample has about 180,000 clones, about 91% seen once. Sequences were obtained from peripheral blood. The receptors derive from a woman aged 25 to 39 with acute or convalescent COVID-19. The CDR3 runs from the conserved cysteine through the conserved F or W. Fields, in order: V gene, J gene, clone size, D gene, CDR3 protein, CDR3 DNA. A D gene is named only where the DNA matches it firmly. Not every row has a clone size; where given, it reads once, few, many or a size class.

v_gene: TRBV28; j_gene: TRBJ1-2; abundance: NA; d_gene: NA; CDR3aa: CASSFRVRMGYTF; CDR3nt: TGTGCCAGCAGTTTCAGGGTGAGGATGGGGTACACCTTC
v_gene: TRBV12-3/TRBV12-4; j_gene: TRBJ1-2; abundance: NA; d_gene: NA; CDR3aa: CASSFREDYGYTF; CDR3nt: TGTGCCAGCAGTTTCAGGGAGGACTATGGCTACACCTTC
v_gene: TRBV6-5; j_gene: TRBJ1-2; abundance: NA; d_gene: TRBD1; CDR3aa: CASEGDRDPYGYTF; CDR3nt: TGTGCCAGCGAGGGGGACAGGGACCCATATGGCTACACCTTC
v_gene: TRBV28; j_gene: TRBJ2-3; abundance: NA; d_gene: NA; CDR3aa: CASSFAASGTDTQYF; CDR3nt: TGTGCCAGCAGTTTTGCGGCTAGCGGCACAGATACGCAGTATTTT
v_gene: TRBV28; j_gene: TRBJ2-2; abundance: NA; d_gene: NA; CDR3aa: CASSFRQGTGELFF; CDR3nt: TGTGCCAGCAGTTTTCGGCAGGGGACCGGGGAGCTGTTTTTT
v_gene: TRBV6-1; j_gene: TRBJ1-3; abundance: NA; d_gene: NA; CDR3aa: CASSEAGQRDTIYF; CDR3nt: TGTGCCAGCAGTGAAGCGGGCCAGAGGGACACCATATATTTT
v_gene: TRBV7-2; j_gene: TRBJ1-4; abundance: NA; d_gene: NA; CDR3aa: CASSLAAGGEKLFF; CDR3nt: TGTGCCAGCAGCTTAGCCGCGGGAGGGGAAAAACTGTTTTTT
v_gene: TRBV27; j_gene: TRBJ2-2; abundance: NA; d_gene: TRBD1; CDR3aa: CASGAQGSGELFF; CDR3nt: TGTGCCAGCGGCGCACAGGGGTCCGGGGAGCTGTTTTTT
v_gene: TRBV7-2; j_gene: TRBJ1-2; abundance: NA; d_gene: NA; CDR3aa: CASSHRQANYGYTF; CDR3nt: TGTGCCAGCAGCCATCGACAAGCTAACTATGGCTACACCTTC
v_gene: TRBV12-3/TRBV12-4; j_gene: TRBJ2-7; abundance: NA; d_gene: TRBD1; CDR3aa: CASSWDSLYEQYF; CDR3nt: TGTGCCAGCAGTTGGGACAGCCTGTACGAGCAGTACTTC
v_gene: TRBV11-2; j_gene: TRBJ2-2; abundance: NA; d_gene: NA; CDR3aa: CASSFSVTNTGELFF; CDR3nt: TGTGCCAGCAGCTTTTCGGTCACGAACACCGGGGAGCTGTTTTTT
v_gene: TRBV9; j_gene: TRBJ2-3; abundance: NA; d_gene: NA; CDR3aa: CASSPRGSSTDTQYF; CDR3nt: TGTGCCAGCAGCCCCAGGGGATCGAGCACAGATACGCAGTATTTT
v_gene: TRBV9; j_gene: TRBJ2-1; abundance: NA; d_gene: NA; CDR3aa: CASNAEQGVNEQFF; CDR3nt: TGTGCCAGCAATGCAGAACAGGGAGTTAATGAGCAGTTCTTC
v_gene: TRBV9; j_gene: TRBJ2-1; abundance: NA; d_gene: NA; CDR3aa: CASSGSGANEQFF; CDR3nt: TGTGCCAGCAGCGGATCGGGAGCGAATGAGCAGTTCTTC
v_gene: TRBV18; j_gene: TRBJ1-6; abundance: NA; d_gene: NA; CDR3aa: CASSPEEGLESPLHF; CDR3nt: TGTGCCAGCTCACCGGAGGAGGGTTTAGAATCACCCCTCCACTTT
v_gene: TRBV30; j_gene: TRBJ1-1; abundance: few; d_gene: TRBD1; CDR3aa: CAWSTGTGGIATEAFF; CDR3nt: TGTGCCTGGAGTACCGGGACAGGGGGTATCGCCACTGAAGCTTTCTTT
v_gene: TRBV6-5; j_gene: TRBJ1-2; abundance: NA; d_gene: NA; CDR3aa: CASSYPGGGGYTF; CDR3nt: TGTGCCAGCAGTTACCCGGGGGGAGGTGGCTACACCTTC
v_gene: TRBV11-2; j_gene: TRBJ1-1; abundance: NA; d_gene: NA; CDR3aa: CASSPGLSMNTEAFF; CDR3nt: TGTGCCAGCAGCCCGGGACTCTCTATGAACACTGAAGCTTTCTTT
v_gene: TRBV6-1; j_gene: TRBJ2-5; abundance: NA; d_gene: TRBD2; CDR3aa: CASSEGASGIQETQYF; CDR3nt: TGTGCCAGCAGTGAAGGGGCTAGCGGGATACAAGAGACCCAGTACTTC
v_gene: TRBV19; j_gene: TRBJ2-5; abundance: NA; d_gene: TRBD2; CDR3aa: CASRTGGQETQYF; CDR3nt: TGTGCCAGTAGGACGGGAGGGCAAGAGACCCAGTACTTC
v_gene: TRBV28; j_gene: TRBJ2-4; abundance: NA; d_gene: NA; CDR3aa: CATGYGKNIQYF; CDR3nt: TGTGCCACGGGTTATGGCAAAAACATTCAGTACTTC
v_gene: TRBV24-1; j_gene: TRBJ2-3; abundance: NA; d_gene: TRBD1; CDR3aa: CATSDRTGAGAQYF; CDR3nt: TGTGCCACCAGTGATCGGACAGGGGCGGGTGCGCAGTATTTT